A selection of T cell receptor beta chains follows, all from one sample in a study of shared clonotypes between healthy human individuals. The method was immunoSEQ multiplex PCR; TCRdb's version includes in-frame clones alone and lacks a portion of them. The table includes under 1 million clones, around 96% detected once. Sample: naive CD8+ T cells sorted from blood. The receptors stem from a man aged 30 to 45 in good health. The CDR3 runs from the conserved cysteine through the conserved F or W. The D gene is left open where the match is weak. The listing skips clone size in some rows; elsewhere it reads once, few, many or a size class.

CDR3nt,CDR3aa,abundance,d_gene,j_gene,v_gene
TGCGCCAGCAGCCAAGATTCCCTGGGAGTTCCCTACGAGCAGTACTTC,CASSQDSLGVPYEQYF,.,.,TRBJ2-7,TRBV4-1
TGTGCCAGCAGCCCGGGACAGATAGAAGAGACCCAGTACTTC,CASSPGQIEETQYF,.,TRBD1,TRBJ2-5,TRBV7-9
TGTGCCGGTTCAGCGGGAGGGCCTTTTGTCAATGAGCAGTTCTTC,CAGSAGGPFVNEQFF,.,TRBD2,TRBJ2-1,TRBV28
TGTGCCAGTAGTATGGACATGCGCTCCTACGAGCAGTACTTC,CASSMDMRSYEQYF,.,.,TRBJ2-7,TRBV19
TGTGCCAGCAGACCCTTGCGGGGCTACGAGCAGTACTTC,CASRPLRGYEQYF,.,.,TRBJ2-7,TRBV27
TGTGCCAGCAGTTTTTCTCGGGAGGGGGCGTTTAACGAGCAGTACTTC,CASSFSREGAFNEQYF,.,.,TRBJ2-7,TRBV28
TGTGCCAGTAGTATCCAAACCTATAGCAATCAGCCCCAGCATTTT,CASSIQTYSNQPQHF,.,.,TRBJ1-5,TRBV19
TGTGCCAGCAGCCGCGGGACTAGCGGGAGAGGGGGCAATGAGCAGTTCTTC,CASSRGTSGRGGNEQFF,.,TRBD2,TRBJ2-1,TRBV7-9
TGTGCCAGCAGTCTCGGGGATAGGTCCTACGAGCAGTACTTC,CASSLGDRSYEQYF,.,.,TRBJ2-7,TRBV6-5
TGTGCCAGCAGTCCTGGCGCCTACGAGCAGTACTTC,CASSPGAYEQYF,.,.,TRBJ2-7,TRBV6-5
TGTGCCAGCAGCGTATTGGGGACAGTCAGAACCGGGGAGCTGTTTTTT,CASSVLGTVRTGELFF,.,TRBD1,TRBJ2-2,TRBV9
TGTGCCAGCAGCTCGCAGGGGGAGGCTTTGCAGCCCCAGCATTTT,CASSSQGEALQPQHF,once,TRBD1,TRBJ1-5,TRBV11-2
TGTGCCAGTAGGCGACAGGGGCCCCTCGATAATCAGCCCCAGCATTTT,CASRRQGPLDNQPQHF,.,TRBD1,TRBJ1-5,TRBV19
TGTGCCAGCAGGGGACGGGAGACCCAGTACTTC,CASRGRETQYF,.,.,TRBJ2-5,TRBV2
TGTGCCAGCAGCCCCCTTGGGGAAGAGACCCAGTACTTC,CASSPLGEETQYF,.,.,TRBJ2-5,TRBV7-9
TGTGCCAGCAGATTTTTGCCATCGTGGGACTACGAGCAGTACTTC,CASRFLPSWDYEQYF,.,.,TRBJ2-7,TRBV2
TGTGCCAGTCTCCACACTAACTATGGCTACACCTTC,CASLHTNYGYTF,.,.,TRBJ1-2,TRBV19
TGTGCCAGCAGCGGGTCTCCGAGCCTTCCCCATCAGCCCCAGCATTTT,CASSGSPSLPHQPQHF,.,.,TRBJ1-5,TRBV7-6
TGTGCCATCAGTGGGACAGGTGTCTACGAGCAGTACTTC,CAISGTGVYEQYF,.,TRBD1,TRBJ2-7,TRBV10-3
TGTGCCAGCAGCTTAGGTAGCGGAAGCACAGATACGCAGTATTTT,CASSLGSGSTDTQYF,.,.,TRBJ2-3,TRBV11-2
TGTGCCAGCAGCTTACCCGGGACTCGAGTTGGGCAGTTCTTC,CASSLPGTRVGQFF,.,.,TRBJ2-1,TRBV7-9
TGTGCCAGCAGCAGGACTAGCGGGCCCACCGATGAGCAGTTCTTC,CASSRTSGPTDEQFF,.,TRBD2,TRBJ2-1,TRBV27
TGTGCCAGCAGCCACCCCGGGACTAGCGGTCTGGCGGGGGTCAATGAGCAGTTCTTC,CASSHPGTSGLAGVNEQFF,.,TRBD2,TRBJ2-1,TRBV13
TGTGCCAGCAGCTTAGCCGGGTCTGAAGCTTTCTTT,CASSLAGSEAFF,.,.,TRBJ1-1,TRBV7-6
TGTGCCAGCAGCTTGGGACTAGCGGGCTACGAGCAGTACTTC,CASSLGLAGYEQYF,.,TRBD2,TRBJ2-7,TRBV7-2
TGTGCCAGCAGCTTATACGGCGGGCTAAGCTCCTACGAGCAGTACTTC,CASSLYGGLSSYEQYF,.,.,TRBJ2-7,TRBV13
TGTGCCAGCAGAGTCGGATACAACAATGAGCAGTTCTTC,CASRVGYNNEQFF,.,.,TRBJ2-1,TRBV11-2
TGTGCCAGTGAGCCGGGGCTAGGTTACGAGCAGTACTTC,CASEPGLGYEQYF,.,.,TRBJ2-7,TRBV6-6
TGTGCCAGCAGCGTAGTGAGAGCGGGATCCTACAATGAGCAGTTCTTC,CASSVVRAGSYNEQFF,.,TRBD2,TRBJ2-1,TRBV9
TGTGCCAGCAGTTTAAATTGGCCGGAACAAGAGACCCAGTACTTC,CASSLNWPEQETQYF,.,.,TRBJ2-5,TRBV27
TGTGCCAGCAGCGTTTGGAGGGACGGTCGCTACGAGCAGTACTTC,CASSVWRDGRYEQYF,.,.,TRBJ2-7,TRBV9